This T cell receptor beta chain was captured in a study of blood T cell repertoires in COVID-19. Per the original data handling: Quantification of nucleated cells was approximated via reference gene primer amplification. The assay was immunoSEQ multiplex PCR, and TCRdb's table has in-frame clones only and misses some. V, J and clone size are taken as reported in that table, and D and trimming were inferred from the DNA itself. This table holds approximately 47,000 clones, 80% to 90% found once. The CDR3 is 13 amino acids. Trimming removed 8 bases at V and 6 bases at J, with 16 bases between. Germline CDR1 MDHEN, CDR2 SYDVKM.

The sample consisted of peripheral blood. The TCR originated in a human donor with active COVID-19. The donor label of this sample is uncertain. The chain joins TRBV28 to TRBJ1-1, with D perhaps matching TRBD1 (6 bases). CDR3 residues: CASRQRGGAEAFF. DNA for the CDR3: TGTGCCAGCCGTCAAAGGGGGGGGGCTGAAGCTTTCTTT.